The clone carrying this T cell receptor (beta chain) is medium-sized by share. Its antigen is still unknown. Researchers built TCR beta libraries using quantitative 5'-RACE with molecular barcodes. TCRdb analysed the 5' RACE reads with MiXCR anew, one entry per CDR3 protein. This sample has 650,000 to 800,000 distinct CDR3 sequences, with around 20% found just once. The data stem from a study of CD8 T cells in ankylosing spondylitis. Unmatched junction bases numbered 8, after V lost 3 bases and J lost 2 bases. Germline values: CDR1 PRHDT, CDR2 FYEKMQ (reference sequence). The CDR3 has 16 amino acids. Whole-study results and caveats: Blood of patients with ankylosing spondylitis appeared to be characterized by a TCR beta motif of eight or nine highly homologous variants. Reported data indicate significant enrichment of disease-linked clones within matched ankylosing spondylitis synovial fluid. Disease-associated clonotypes exhibited CD8+ identity and were relatively infrequent in peripheral blood.

The chain recombines TRBV13 with TRBJ2-3, with 7 positions matching TRBD2. Sequenced material: blood, either unsorted or a sorted T cell fraction (not recorded which). This TCR came from a male donor with ankylosing spondylitis. As DNA, the CDR3 is TGTGCCAGCAGCTTTCAGTGGCGGGGGATCACAGATACGCAGTATTTT. This translates into CASSFQWRGITDTQYF.